This T cell receptor (beta chain) appears in the sequencing data of a study of neoadjuvant anti-PD-1 for oral cavity cancer. Across the study: Patients without progression got a fourth dose around day 43. Notes on the study in general: Pretreatment Treg/Th17 ratio correlated inversely with post-treatment tumor clonality.

On this clone itself: Its antigen remains unidentified.

Described time point: after neoadjuvant nivolumab, at surgical resection. The patients had HPV-negative, locally advanced oral cavity squamous cell carcinoma. Blood cells were analyzed directly, without culture or expansion. The CDR3 is made up of 15 amino acids. The germline V gene encodes CDR1 SNHLY and CDR2 FYNNEI. V lost 6 bases and J lost 2; bases outside the gene matches: 8. Data came from immunoSEQ multiplex PCR; TCRdb stores just in-frame clones and leaves some out. The top ten hold about 3% of the sample, which has 7,600 or so clones, about two thirds seen once. This chain uses TRBV2 with TRBJ2-7; 9 nucleotides agree with TRBD2. The sequenced sample was PBMCs, obtained after nivolumab (anti-PD-1) treatment. This clonotype was obtained from a person aged 35-80 years with oral cavity squamous cell carcinoma. CDR3 amino acids: CASSLGLAPTYEQYF. The CDR3 nucleotides read TGTGCCAGCAGCTTAGGACTAGCGCCGACCTACGAGCAGTACTTC. The full variable domain, completed using reference TRBV2 and TRBJ2-7, is EPEVTQTPSHQVTQMGQEVILRCVPISNHLYFYWYRQILGQKVEFLVSFYNNEISEKSEIFDDQFSVERPDGSNFTLKIRSTKLEDSAMYFCASSLGLAPTYEQYFGPGTRLTVT.